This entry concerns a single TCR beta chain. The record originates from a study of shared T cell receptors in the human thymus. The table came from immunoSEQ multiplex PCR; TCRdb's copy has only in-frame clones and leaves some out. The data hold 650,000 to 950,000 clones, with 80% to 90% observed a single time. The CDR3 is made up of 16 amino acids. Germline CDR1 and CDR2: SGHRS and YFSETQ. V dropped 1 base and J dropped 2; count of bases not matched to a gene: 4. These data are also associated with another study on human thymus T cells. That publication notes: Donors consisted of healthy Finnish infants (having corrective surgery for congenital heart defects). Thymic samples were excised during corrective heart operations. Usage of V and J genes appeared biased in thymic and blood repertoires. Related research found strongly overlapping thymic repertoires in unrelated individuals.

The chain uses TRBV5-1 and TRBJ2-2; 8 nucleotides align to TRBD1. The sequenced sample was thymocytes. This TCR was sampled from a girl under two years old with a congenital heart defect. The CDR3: CASSLNRGENTGELFF. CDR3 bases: TGCGCCAGCAGCTTGAACAGGGGGGAAAACACCGGGGAGCTGTTTTTT.